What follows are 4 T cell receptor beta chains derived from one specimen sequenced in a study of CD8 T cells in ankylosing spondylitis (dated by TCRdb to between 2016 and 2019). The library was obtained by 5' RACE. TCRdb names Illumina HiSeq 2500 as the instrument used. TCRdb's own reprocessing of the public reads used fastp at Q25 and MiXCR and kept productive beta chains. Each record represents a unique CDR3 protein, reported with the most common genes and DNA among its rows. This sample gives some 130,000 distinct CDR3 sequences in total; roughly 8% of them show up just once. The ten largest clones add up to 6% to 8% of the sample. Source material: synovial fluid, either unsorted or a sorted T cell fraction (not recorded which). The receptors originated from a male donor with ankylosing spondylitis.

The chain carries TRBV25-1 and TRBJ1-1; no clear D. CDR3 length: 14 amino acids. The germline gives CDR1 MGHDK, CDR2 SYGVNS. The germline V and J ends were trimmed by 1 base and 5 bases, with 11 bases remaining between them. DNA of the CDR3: TGTGCCAGCAGTGAATCCGGACGGGTGACTGAAGCTTTCTTT. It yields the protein CASSESGRVTEAFF.

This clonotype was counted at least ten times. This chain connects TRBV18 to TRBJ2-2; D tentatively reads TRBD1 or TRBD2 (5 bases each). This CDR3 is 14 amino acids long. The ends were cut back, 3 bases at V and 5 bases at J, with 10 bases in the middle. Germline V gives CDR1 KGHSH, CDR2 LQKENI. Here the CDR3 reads CASSPRGRTGELFF. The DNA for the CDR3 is TGTGCCAGCTCACCGAGGGGACGAACCGGGGAGCTGTTTTTT.

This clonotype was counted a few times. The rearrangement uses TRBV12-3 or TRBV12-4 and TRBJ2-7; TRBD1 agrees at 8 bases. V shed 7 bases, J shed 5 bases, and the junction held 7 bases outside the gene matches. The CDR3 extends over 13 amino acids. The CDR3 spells CASTGQGRDEQYF. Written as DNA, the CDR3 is TGTGCCAGCACTGGACAGGGAAGGGACGAGCAGTACTTC.

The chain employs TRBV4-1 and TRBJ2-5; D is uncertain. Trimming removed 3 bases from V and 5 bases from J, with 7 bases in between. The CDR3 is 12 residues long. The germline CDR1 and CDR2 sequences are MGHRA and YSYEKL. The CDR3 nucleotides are TGCGCCAGCAGCCAGCTGTATGAGACCCAGTACTTC. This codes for CASSQLYETQYF.